What follows are 23 T cell receptor beta chains derived from one specimen sequenced in a study of T-cell reconstitution after alpha-beta-depleted transplantation in children. Preparation of the TCRbeta library involved a method that used unique molecular identifiers. TCRdb fed the PCR reads into MiXCR, producing one record per CDR3 protein. The data contain under 50,000 distinct CDR3 sequences, roughly 8.7% of them seen just once; the ten biggest clones take up roughly 29%. The specimen comprised PBMCs, mostly from graft donor cells, sampled 60 days after TCRalphabeta/CD19-depleted stem cell transplant. The receptors originated from a male patient under 10 years old who had a stem cell transplant for chronic granulomatous disease, so the T cells may come from the graft donor.

This clonotype was counted at least ten times. The rearrangement links TRBV20-1 to TRBJ1-1, with D uncertain. This CDR3 contains 15 residues. In germline, CDR1 is DFQATT, CDR2 SNEGSKA (reference sequence). V was trimmed by 6 bases and J by 4 bases, leaving 21 bases between them. The CDR3 region is CSASMSPEGITEAFF. The CDR3 coding sequence is TGCAGTGCAAGCATGTCCCCAGAGGGAATCACTGAAGCTTTCTTT.

Many counts were recorded for this clonotype. The V and J genes are TRBV27 and TRBJ1-2, with TRBD1 matching over 10 bases. This CDR3 contains 14 residues. Germline V gene lookup returns CDR1 MNHEY and CDR2 SMNVEV (reference sequence). The trim removed 2 bases at V and 5 bases at J, leaving 2 bases unmatched. Written as DNA, the CDR3 is TGTGCCAGCAGTTTAGCGGGACAGGGGTATGGCTACACCTTC. It codes for CASSLAGQGYGYTF.

This clonotype was picked up many times. The rearrangement uses TRBV4-3 and TRBJ2-5, with D tentatively TRBD1 (6 bases). The CDR3 sequence is 14 residues long. Germline V gives CDR1 LGHNA, CDR2 YSLEER. The V end lost 0 bases, the J end lost 4 bases, and 9 bases lay between the germline ends. CDR3 bases: TGCGCCAGCAGCCAAGATACAGGGAGAGAGACCCAGTACTTC. Its protein product is CASSQDTGRETQYF.

This clonotype was counted many times. V and J are TRBV7-3 and TRBJ2-2, with D perhaps TRBD2 (6 bases). This CDR3 comprises 16 residues. Germline CDR1 reads SGHTA; CDR2 reads FQGTGA. V dropped 0 bases and J dropped 2 bases, with 10 bases sitting between them. CDR3 sequence: CASSLTGGINTGELFF. Written as DNA, the CDR3 is TGTGCCAGCAGCTTAACGGGGGGTATAAACACCGGGGAGCTGTTTTTT. The full variable domain, its missing parts supplied by reference TRBV7-3 and TRBJ2-2, is GAGVSQTPSNKVTEKGKYVELRCDPISGHTALYWYRQSLGQGPEFLIYFQGTGAADDSGLPNDRFFAVRPEGSVSTLKIQRTERGDSAVYLCASSLTGGINTGELFFGEGSRLTVL.

This clonotype was found many times. The chain has TRBV20-1 and TRBJ2-7, with TRBD1 as a possible D gene (6 bases). CDR3 length equals 16 residues. Between the trimmed V and J ends, which lost 6 bases and 3 bases, there was a span of 24 bases. Germline V gene sequence: CDR1 DFQATT, CDR2 SNEGSKA (reference sequence). CDR3 amino acids: CSARPPVGQRHYEQYF. The CDR3 DNA reads TGCAGTGCCCGCCCCCCAGTTGGACAGCGGCACTACGAGCAGTACTTC.

This clonotype was recorded many times. The chain employs TRBV3-1 and TRBJ2-7, with no clear D. V lost 3 bases to trimming and J lost 3 bases, with 3 bases between them. The CDR3 totals 11 residues. CDR1 is LGHDT and CDR2 is YNNKEL in the germline V gene (reference sequence). The chain's CDR3 is CASSHHYEQYF. Here the CDR3 DNA reads TGTGCCAGCAGCCACCACTACGAGCAGTACTTC.

This clonotype was counted at least ten times. This rearrangement joins TRBV28 to TRBJ2-2; 8 bases fit TRBD2. Trimming at V came to 4 bases and at J to 0 bases, leaving 10 bases not matched to a gene. Germline lookup yields CDR1 MDHEN and CDR2 SYDVKM. This CDR3 region has 18 residues. The CDR3 reads CASSSVRGSGANTGELFF. DNA of the CDR3: TGTGCCAGCAGTTCCGTCCGGGGTAGCGGGGCGAACACCGGGGAGCTGTTTTTT.

The chain has TRBV20-1 and TRBJ2-1; a weak D match, TRBD2 (5 bases). The CDR3 loop spans 12 amino acids. CDR1 is DFQATT and CDR2 is SNEGSKA in the germline V gene (reference sequence). Trimming took off 6 bases at V and 12 bases at J, with 18 bases between the two ends. The CDR3 region has the DNA TGCAGTGCCGACCTTGGGAGCGCCATGCAGTTCTTC. As protein: CSADLGSAMQFF.

In its sample, this clonotype was seen many times. This chain uses TRBV6-4 with TRBJ2-3, with D perhaps TRBD2 (5 bases). The germline gives CDR1 MRHNA, CDR2 SNTAGT. The CDR3 length is 15 residues. V dropped 0 bases and J dropped 2 bases, with 9 bases sitting between them. CDR3 bases: TGTGCCAGCAGTGACTCGGACTCCCCCACAGATACGCAGTATTTT. It specifies CASSDSDSPTDTQYF.

This clonotype was observed at least ten times. V is TRBV5-6 and J is TRBJ2-7; 8 bases are shared with TRBD2. This CDR3 has 16 amino acids. V trimming: 3 bases; J trimming: 3 bases; junction bases outside the gene matches: 11. The germline V gene has CDR1 SGHDT and CDR2 YYEEEE. For the CDR3, the DNA is TGTGCCAGCAGCTCCGTACCGGTGCGGGGGGACTACGAGCAGTACTTC. Its translation: CASSSVPVRGDYEQYF. Drawing the rest from reference TRBV5-6 and TRBJ2-7, the complete variable domain is DAGVTQSPTHLIKTRGQQVTLRCSPKSGHDTVSWYQQALGQGPQFIFQYYEEEERQRGNFPDRFSGHQFPNYSSELNVNALLLGDSALYLCASSSVPVRGDYEQYFGPGTRLTVT.

This clonotype was counted many times. V usage is TRBV7-9 and J usage is TRBJ2-2, with TRBD2 as a possible D gene (6 bases). CDR3 length: 16 amino acids. Trimming removed 3 bases at V and 5 bases at J, with 16 bases between. Per germline, CDR1 SEHNR and CDR2 FQNEAQ (reference sequence). CDR3 amino acids: CASSFSLVRGTGELFF. CDR3 sequence (DNA): TGTGCCAGCAGCTTTAGTTTGGTACGGGGGACCGGGGAGCTGTTTTTT.

V gene TRBV4-2 combines with J gene TRBJ2-7; D possibly corresponds to TRBD1 (5 bases). V lost 4 bases and J 6 bases, leaving 16 bases between the germline ends. CDR3 length: 14 residues. Germline CDR1 LGHNA, CDR2 YNFKEQ. CDR3 sequence: CASSPGQGNGEQYF. The CDR3 nucleotides read TGTGCCAGCAGCCCTGGGCAGGGAAACGGCGAGCAGTACTTC.

About this clonotype itself: At one of its ends the junction is not consistent with the germline gene, which may arise from a read error. The chain has TRBV7-8 and TRBJ1-2; D gene unclear. Germline CDR1 reads SGHVS; CDR2 reads FQNEAQ. The CDR3 sequence is 14 residues long. CDR3 bases: TGTGCCAGCAGCTCCGACGGGGTGGACTATGGCTTCACTTTC. Encoded protein: CASSSDGVDYGFTF.

This chain joins TRBV20-1 and TRBJ2-2, with D unclear. Germline lookup yields CDR1 DFQATT and CDR2 SNEGSKA (reference sequence). This CDR3 is 14 amino acids long. In nucleotides, the CDR3 is TGCAGCGCAAGTGCTGCCTCGAACACCGGGGAGCTGTTTTTT. Translating gives CSASAASNTGELFF.

This clonotype was seen ten or more times. The chain uses TRBV7-2 and TRBJ1-6; D not certain. The CDR3 has 12 residues. CDR1 and CDR2 (germline): SGHTA, FQGNSA. V lost 3 bases and J 10 bases, leaving 7 bases between the germline ends. For the CDR3, the DNA is TGTGCCAGCAGCTTGGGTTGGTCACCCCTCCACTTT. Translating gives CASSLGWSPLHF.

This clonotype has a handful of counts. The chain employs TRBV14 and TRBJ2-1; 7 bases line up with TRBD2. There are 14 residues in the CDR3. Per the germline V gene, CDR1 is SGHDN and CDR2 is FVKESK. V lost 4 bases to trimming and J lost 6 bases; unmatched junction nucleotides: 6. CDR3 region: CASSLPGRGNEQFF. The CDR3, as DNA: TGTGCCAGCAGCCTCCCGGGGAGGGGCAATGAGCAGTTCTTC.

With regard to this clonotype: A much larger clone sits a single nucleotide away, making a read error possible. The chain employs TRBV4-3 and TRBJ2-1; tentatively, D is TRBD1 (5 bases). CDR1 and CDR2 from the germline V gene are LGHNA and YSLEER. The CDR3 covers 16 residues. DNA for the CDR3: TGCGCCACCAGCCAAGCTTGGGGCGTAACAGGCAATGAGCAGTTCTTC. Protein sequence: CATSQAWGVTGNEQFF.

The V gene is TRBV19, the J gene TRBJ2-3, with 10 positions matching TRBD2. V lost 1 base to trimming and J lost 6 bases; unmatched junction nucleotides: 7. Per the germline V gene, CDR1 is LNHDA and CDR2 is SQIVND (reference sequence). This CDR3 contains 16 residues. This chain's CDR3 is CASSIGLTSGSDTQYF. The CDR3 DNA reads as TGTGCCAGTAGTATAGGCCTGACTAGCGGGTCGGATACGCAGTATTTT.

This clonotype was counted ten times or more. The chain employs TRBV5-1 and TRBJ2-1; a possible D gene is TRBD2 (5 bases). V lost 4 bases and J 7 bases, leaving 9 bases between the germline ends. Germline values: CDR1 SGHRS, CDR2 YFSETQ. The CDR3 covers 12 residues. The CDR3 protein is CASSATSNEQFF. Written as DNA, the CDR3 is TGCGCCAGCAGCGCAACTAGTAATGAGCAGTTCTTC.

This clonotype was seen ten or more times. The J gene is TRBJ2-7, the V gene TRBV3-1; 7 bases agree with TRBD1. Germline V gives CDR1 LGHDT, CDR2 YNNKEL (reference sequence). The CDR3 has 14 residues. Germline trimming cut 1 base from V and 0 bases from J; bases unmatched to any gene: 0. The CDR3 is CASSQAGGSYEQYF. Written as DNA, the CDR3 is TGTGCCAGCAGCCAAGCAGGGGGCTCCTACGAGCAGTACTTC.

This rearrangement joins TRBV21-1 to TRBJ2-5; the D call in the table, TRBD2, was not verified against the DNA. TRBV21-1 is annotated as a pseudogene. The CDR3 loop spans 18 amino acids. Here the CDR3 DNA reads TGTGCCAGCAGCCAAAGGTGGCTAGCGGGAGTAAAATGGGAGACCCAGTACTTC. Its translation is CASSQRWLAGVKWETQYF.

This clonotype was seen repeatedly, ten times or more. This chain links TRBV28 with TRBJ2-7, with D perhaps matching TRBD2 (6 bases). Looked up from germline, CDR1 is MDHEN and CDR2 is SYDVKM. Trimming shortened V by 8 bases and J by 2 bases, and 16 bases separated the two germline ends. The CDR3 covers 14 residues. The CDR3 region has the DNA TGTGCCAGCCATCTAGCGACGGTTCCCTACGAGCAGTACTTC. It codes for CASHLATVPYEQYF. Variable domain in full (rest from reference TRBV28 and TRBJ2-7): DVKVTQSSRYLVKRTGEKVFLECVQDMDHENMFWYRQDPGLGLRLIYFSYDVKMKEKGDIPEGYSVSREKKERFSLILESASTNQTSMYLCASHLATVPYEQYFGPGTRLTVT.

This clonotype was seen repeatedly, ten times or more. The CDR3 DNA reads as TGCAGTGCTGATGGGGGGATCCCGGGGGATGAGCAGTTCTTC. Amino acid sequence: CSADGGIPGDEQFF. J is TRBJ2-1 and V is TRBV20-1; D may be TRBD2 (6 bases). The length of the CDR3 is 14 residues. The germline gives CDR1 DFQATT, CDR2 SNEGSKA (reference sequence). The V end was cut by 5 bases, the J end by 8 bases, with 19 bases between.